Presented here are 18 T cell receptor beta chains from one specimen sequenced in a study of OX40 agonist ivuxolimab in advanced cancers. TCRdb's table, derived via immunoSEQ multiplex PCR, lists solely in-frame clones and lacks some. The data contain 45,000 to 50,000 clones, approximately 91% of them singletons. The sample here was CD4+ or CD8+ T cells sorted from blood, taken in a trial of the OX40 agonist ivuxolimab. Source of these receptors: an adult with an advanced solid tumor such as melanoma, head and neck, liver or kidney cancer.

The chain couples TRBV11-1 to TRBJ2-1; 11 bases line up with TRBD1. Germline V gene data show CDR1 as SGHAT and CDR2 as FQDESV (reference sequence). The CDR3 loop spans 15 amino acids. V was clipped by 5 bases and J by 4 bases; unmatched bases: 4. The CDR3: CASSPGTGGYNEQFF. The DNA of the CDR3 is TGTGCCAGCAGCCCCGGGACAGGGGGATACAATGAGCAGTTCTTC.

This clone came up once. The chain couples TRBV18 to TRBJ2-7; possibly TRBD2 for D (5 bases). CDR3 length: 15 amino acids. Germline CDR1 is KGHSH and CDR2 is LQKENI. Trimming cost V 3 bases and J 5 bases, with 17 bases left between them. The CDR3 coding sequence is TGTGCCAGCTCACCTTCAAGGGAGAGACCCCACGAGCAGTACTTC. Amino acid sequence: CASSPSRERPHEQYF.

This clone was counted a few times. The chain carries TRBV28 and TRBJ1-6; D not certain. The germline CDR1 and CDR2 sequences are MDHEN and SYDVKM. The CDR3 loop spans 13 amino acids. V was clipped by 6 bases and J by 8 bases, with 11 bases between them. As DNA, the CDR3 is TGTGCCAGCAGGCTCCCGGGAGATTCACCCCTCCACTTT. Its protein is CASRLPGDSPLHF.

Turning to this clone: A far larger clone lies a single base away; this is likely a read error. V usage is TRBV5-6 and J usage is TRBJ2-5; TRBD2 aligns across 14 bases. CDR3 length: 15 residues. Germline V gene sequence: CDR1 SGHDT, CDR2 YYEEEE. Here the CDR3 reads CARSLGLAGAGEQYF. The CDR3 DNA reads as TGTGCCCGCAGCTTGGGACTAGCGGGGGCGGGGGAGCAGTACTTC.

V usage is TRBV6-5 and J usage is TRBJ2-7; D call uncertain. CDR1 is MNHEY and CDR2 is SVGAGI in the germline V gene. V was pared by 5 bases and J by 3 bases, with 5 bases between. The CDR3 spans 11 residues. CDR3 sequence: CASSDIYEQYF. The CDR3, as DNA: TGTGCCAGCAGTGATATCTACGAGCAGTACTTC.

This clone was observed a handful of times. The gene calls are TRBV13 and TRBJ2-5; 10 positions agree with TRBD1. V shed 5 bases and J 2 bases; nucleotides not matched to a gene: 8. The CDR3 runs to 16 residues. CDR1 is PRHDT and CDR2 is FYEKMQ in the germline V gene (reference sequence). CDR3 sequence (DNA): TGTGCCAGCAGCGCGGAGCGGGGACAGGGGCAAGAGACCCAGTACTTC. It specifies CASSAERGQGQETQYF.

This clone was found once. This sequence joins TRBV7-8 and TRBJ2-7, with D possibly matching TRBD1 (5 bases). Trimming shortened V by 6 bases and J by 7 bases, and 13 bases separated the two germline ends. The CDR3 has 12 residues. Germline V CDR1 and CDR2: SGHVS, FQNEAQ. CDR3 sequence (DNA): TGTGCCAGCAGAGGAGCAGGGCTTGAGCAGTACTTC. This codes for CASRGAGLEQYF.

The CDR3 DNA reads TGCAGCGTTTCGTTCTACAATGAGCAGTTCTTC. It codes for CSVSFYNEQFF. V usage is TRBV29-1 and J usage is TRBJ2-1; D is undetermined. V gave up 5 bases and J gave up 3 bases, with 5 bases separating them. CDR1 is SQVTM and CDR2 is ANQGSEA in the germline V gene. The CDR3 is 11 residues long.

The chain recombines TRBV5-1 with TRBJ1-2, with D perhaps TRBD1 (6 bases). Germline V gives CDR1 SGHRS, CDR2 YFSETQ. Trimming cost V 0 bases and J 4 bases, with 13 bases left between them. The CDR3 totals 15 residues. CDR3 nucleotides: TGCGCCAGCAGCTTGGAAGTCGGAGGGGGCTATGGCTACACCTTC. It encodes CASSLEVGGGYGYTF.

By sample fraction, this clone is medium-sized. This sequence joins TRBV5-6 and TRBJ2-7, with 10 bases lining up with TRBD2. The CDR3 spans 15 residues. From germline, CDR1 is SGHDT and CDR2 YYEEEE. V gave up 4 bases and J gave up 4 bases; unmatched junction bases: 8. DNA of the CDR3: TGTGCCAGCAGCCCTAGCGGGAGTATCCAGTACGAGCAGTACTTC. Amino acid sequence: CASSPSGSIQYEQYF.

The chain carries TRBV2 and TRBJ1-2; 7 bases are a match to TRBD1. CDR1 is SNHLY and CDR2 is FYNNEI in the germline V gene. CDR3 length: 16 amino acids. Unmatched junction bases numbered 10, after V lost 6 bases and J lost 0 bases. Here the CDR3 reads CASRSDRLHPNYGYTF. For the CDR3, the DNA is TGTGCCAGCAGGTCGGACAGGCTTCATCCTAACTATGGCTACACCTTC. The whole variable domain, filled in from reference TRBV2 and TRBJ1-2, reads EPEVTQTPSHQVTQMGQEVILRCVPISNHLYFYWYRQILGQKVEFLVSFYNNEISEKSEIFDDQFSVERPDGSNFTLKIRSTKLEDSAMYFCASRSDRLHPNYGYTFGSGTRLTVV.

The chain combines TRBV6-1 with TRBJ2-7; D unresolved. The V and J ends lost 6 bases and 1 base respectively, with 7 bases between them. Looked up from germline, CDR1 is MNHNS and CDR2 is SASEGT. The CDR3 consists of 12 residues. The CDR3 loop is CASRGRSYEQYF. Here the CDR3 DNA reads TGTGCCAGCAGGGGTCGTTCCTACGAGCAGTACTTC.

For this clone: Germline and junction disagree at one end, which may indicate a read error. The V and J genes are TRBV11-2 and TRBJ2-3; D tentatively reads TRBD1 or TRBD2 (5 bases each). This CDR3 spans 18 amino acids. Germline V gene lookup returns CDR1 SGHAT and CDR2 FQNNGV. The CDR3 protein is CASSLESLIGARTDTQYF. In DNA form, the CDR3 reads TGTGCCAGCAGCTTAGAATCGTTAATCGGGGCCCGCACGGATACGCAGTATTTT.

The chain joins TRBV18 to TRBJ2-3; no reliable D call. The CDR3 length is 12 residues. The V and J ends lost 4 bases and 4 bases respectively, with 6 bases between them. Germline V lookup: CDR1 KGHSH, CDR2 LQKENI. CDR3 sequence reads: CASSLQADTQYF. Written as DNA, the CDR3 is TGTGCCAGCTCACTCCAAGCAGATACGCAGTATTTT.

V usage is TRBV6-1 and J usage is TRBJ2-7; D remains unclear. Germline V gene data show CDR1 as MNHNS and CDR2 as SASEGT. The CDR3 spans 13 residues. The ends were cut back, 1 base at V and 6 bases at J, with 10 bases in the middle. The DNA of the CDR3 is TGTGCCAGCAGTGAAGTAGGGTACGGCGAGCAGTACTTC. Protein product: CASSEVGYGEQYF.

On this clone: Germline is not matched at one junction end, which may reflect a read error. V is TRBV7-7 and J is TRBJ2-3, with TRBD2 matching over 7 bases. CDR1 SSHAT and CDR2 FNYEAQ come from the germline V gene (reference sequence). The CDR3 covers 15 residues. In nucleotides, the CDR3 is TGTGCTAGCAGCCAAACTAGCGCCCTCACAGATACGCAGTATTTT. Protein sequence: CASSQTSALTDTQYF.

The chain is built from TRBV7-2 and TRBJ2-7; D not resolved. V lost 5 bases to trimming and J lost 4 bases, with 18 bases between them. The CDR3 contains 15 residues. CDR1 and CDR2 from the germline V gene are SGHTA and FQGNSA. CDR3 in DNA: TGTGCCAGCAGCACAAGGTTGACTGCGGCGTACGAGCAGTACTTC. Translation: CASSTRLTAAYEQYF.

Here the CDR3 DNA reads TGTGCCAGCAGTCCTGAAAGACAGGGGCCGACTTCCGAGCAGTACTTC. As protein: CASSPERQGPTSEQYF. The chain links TRBV6-6 to TRBJ2-7; 8 bases line up with TRBD1. CDR1 and CDR2 from the germline V gene are MNHNY and SVGAGI (reference sequence). This CDR3 spans 16 amino acids. Trimming removed 5 bases from V and 6 bases from J; junction bases left unmatched: 15.